The T cell receptor beta chain described here comes from a study of T-cell reconstitution after alpha-beta-depleted transplantation in children. This clonotype has a count of ten or more. CDR1 is SGHKS, CDR2 YYEKEE, per germline (reference sequence). The CDR3 is made up of 17 amino acids. Trimming removed 0 bases at V and 0 bases at J, with 10 bases between. The library targeted TCRbeta and was prepared with unique molecular identifiers. In TCRdb, the PCR reads were re-called with MiXCR into one record per CDR3 protein. The sample shows around 400,000 distinct CDR3 sequences, roughly 20% of them seen only once.

V gene TRBV5-5 combines with J gene TRBJ1-6, with D unresolved. Specimen: PBMCs from the stem cell graft donor, collected from the stem cell graft. This TCR came from a human donor who donated a stem cell graft to a child with acute myeloid leukemia. CDR3 loop: CASSLEWLSSYNSPLHF. CDR3 in DNA: TGTGCCAGCAGCTTGGAGTGGTTAAGCTCCTATAATTCACCCCTCCACTTT.